This paragraph covers one TCR beta chain sequence. These data are taken from a study of blood T cell repertoires in COVID-19. The wider study: From the United States, Italy and Spain came samples of acute and convalescent COVID-19.

As handled by the study authors: Quantification of nucleated cells was approximated via reference gene primer amplification. Sequencing used immunoSEQ multiplex PCR; TCRdb keeps in-frame clones, though not all of them. The V and J calls and the clone size are those of that table, but D and trimming were determined from the DNA. The table shows 250,000 to 350,000 clones, with roughly 86% occurring only once. The sequence derives from a woman aged 45-59 years with acute or convalescent COVID-19. Sequencing was carried out using peripheral blood.

The CDR3 reads CAISETASGAGDEQFF. CDR3 sequence (DNA): TGTGCCATCAGTGAGACGGCTAGCGGGGCGGGAGATGAGCAGTTCTTC. The rearrangement links TRBV10-3 to TRBJ2-1; 9 bases fit TRBD2. The CDR3 runs 16 residues. V lost 2 bases, J lost 8 bases, and 10 bases stayed unmatched. Germline CDR1 ENHRY, CDR2 SYGVKD.